The 28 T cell receptor beta chains in this list originate from one sample, sequenced in a study of blood T cell repertoires in COVID-19. Here immunoSEQ multiplex PCR was the method, and the copy in TCRdb shows in-frame clones only, minus some. The sample carries 300,000 to 350,000 clones, roughly 90% recorded once. The sequenced sample was peripheral blood. The receptors stem from a woman aged 60-70 years with COVID-19, enrolled during active disease.

V usage is TRBV5-1 and J usage is TRBJ1-1, with 8 bases fitting TRBD1. The ends lost 4 bases at V and 1 base at J; junction bases unmatched: 6. The CDR3 runs to 15 residues. In germline, CDR1 is SGHRS, CDR2 YFSETQ. The chain's CDR3 is CASSGLTGANTEAFF. CDR3 DNA sequence: TGCGCCAGCAGCGGATTGACAGGGGCGAACACTGAAGCTTTCTTT.

The rearrangement uses TRBV6-5 and TRBJ1-1, with unresolved D. Per germline, CDR1 MNHEY and CDR2 SVGAGI. V lost 8 bases, J lost 1 base, and 14 bases lay in between. This CDR3 comprises 14 residues. In DNA form, the CDR3 reads TGTGCCAGCGGTTCGGAGTTTGGGAACACTGAAGCTTTCTTT. Residues: CASGSEFGNTEAFF.

The chain uses TRBV27 and TRBJ1-6; 9 bases align to TRBD1. V shed 6 bases, J shed 6 bases, and the junction held 9 bases outside the gene matches. This CDR3 comprises 16 residues. Germline V gene lookup returns CDR1 MNHEY and CDR2 SMNVEV (reference sequence). The CDR3 nucleotides are TGTGCCAGCAGATCGACAGGGGGAGGAAGTAATTCACCCCTCCACTTT. Its protein product is CASRSTGGGSNSPLHF.

V is TRBV18 and J is TRBJ2-6, with 9 positions matching TRBD1. V was pared by 6 bases and J by 4 bases, with 4 bases of the junction left unmatched. In germline, CDR1 is KGHSH, CDR2 LQKENI. The CDR3 has 15 residues. CDR3 region: CASSLQGAGANVLTF. The CDR3 DNA is TGTGCCAGCTCGCTACAGGGGGCGGGGGCCAACGTCCTGACTTTC.

The chain recombines TRBV5-1 with TRBJ2-2; 7 bases agree with TRBD1. The V gene's germline CDR1 is SGHRS and CDR2 YFSETQ. V lost 4 bases, J lost 7 bases, and 7 bases stayed unmatched. The length of the CDR3 is 14 residues. The CDR3 DNA follows: TGCGCCAGCAGCCTACAGGGGTTGGGCGGGGAGCTGTTTTTT. This translates into CASSLQGLGGELFF.

The V gene is TRBV6-6, the J gene TRBJ1-6, with D tentatively TRBD1 (5 bases). The CDR3 is 14 residues long. CDR1 is MNHNY and CDR2 is SVGAGI in the germline V gene (reference sequence). The V end was cut by 6 bases, the J end by 8 bases, with 14 bases between. The CDR3, as DNA: TGTGCCAGCAGAATGGGGGGAGGTGATTCACCCCTCCACTTT. It translates to CASRMGGGDSPLHF.

The V gene is TRBV2, the J gene TRBJ1-2; D may be TRBD1 (6 bases). The CDR3 sequence is 14 residues long. V lost 0 bases and J lost 8, with 13 bases in between. CDR1 SNHLY and CDR2 FYNNEI come from the germline V gene. CDR3 loop: CASSEARGGSGYTF. The CDR3 coding sequence is TGTGCCAGCAGTGAAGCGAGGGGGGGATCGGGCTACACCTTC.

This clone showed up just once. This rearrangement joins TRBV10-1 to TRBJ1-1, with a weak D call TRBD1 (5 bases). CDR1 is WNHNN and CDR2 is SYGVQD in the germline V gene (reference sequence). Trimming left V 0 bases short and J 8 bases short, with 10 bases between. The CDR3 spans 13 residues. As DNA, the CDR3 is TGCGCCAGCAGTGAGTCTTATGGGGCCGAAGCTTTCTTT. It translates to CASSESYGAEAFF.

V and J are TRBV6-4 and TRBJ2-3, with D maybe TRBD2 (5 bases). The CDR3 is 16 amino acids. CDR1 MRHNA and CDR2 SNTAGT come from the germline V gene. V gave up 2 bases and J gave up 0 bases, with 12 bases separating them. CDR3 nucleotides: TGTGCCAGCAGTGACAGAGGACTCCCGAGCACAGATACGCAGTATTTT. This encodes CASSDRGLPSTDTQYF.

For the CDR3, the DNA is TGTGCCAGCAGTGACCGGGACAGGGCGCGTGGCTACACCTTC. Translating gives CASSDRDRARGYTF. The chain joins TRBV2 to TRBJ1-2, with TRBD1 matching over 9 bases. V was clipped by 3 bases and J by 7 bases; unmatched bases: 6. The CDR3 length is 14 residues. CDR1 is SNHLY, CDR2 FYNNEI, per germline.

The chain has TRBV2 and TRBJ1-6; D gene uncertain. V was trimmed by 7 bases and J by 3 bases, leaving 16 bases between them. CDR3 size: 16 residues. In germline, CDR1 is SNHLY, CDR2 FYNNEI. Here the CDR3 reads CASIERSGSYNSPLHF. Here the CDR3 DNA reads TGTGCCAGCATCGAGAGGTCCGGGAGCTATAATTCACCCCTCCACTTT.

The V gene is TRBV5-5, the J gene TRBJ1-6, with D possibly matching TRBD1 (5 bases). V lost 4 bases, J lost 8 bases, and 13 bases lay in between. Per germline, CDR1 SGHKS and CDR2 YYEKEE (reference sequence). The CDR3 has 14 amino acids. CDR3 nucleotide sequence: TGTGCCAGCAGCCTTCCGGGGGGAGATTCACCCCTCCACTTT. Its translation: CASSLPGGDSPLHF.

The CDR3 coding sequence is TGTGCCAGCACTGTACGACAGAATGGGGCTGAAGCTTTCTTT. Its protein is CASTVRQNGAEAFF. The chain couples TRBV2 to TRBJ1-1, with TRBD1 as a possible D gene (5 bases). Trimming cost V 7 bases and J 6 bases, with 18 bases left between them. CDR3 length: 14 amino acids. The V gene's germline CDR1 is SNHLY and CDR2 FYNNEI.

The rearrangement uses TRBV12-3 or TRBV12-4 and TRBJ1-3; D unresolved. Deletions cut 6 bases from V and 4 bases from J, with 10 bases between. The CDR3 totals 13 residues. The CDR3 sequence is CASRQDIGNTIYF. CDR3 bases: TGTGCCAGCAGGCAAGACATCGGAAACACCATATATTTT.

The chain links TRBV7-2 to TRBJ1-5, with D unresolved. Between the trimmed V and J ends, which lost 4 bases and 0 bases, there was a span of 7 bases. CDR3 length: 14 residues. Looked up from germline, CDR1 is SGHTA and CDR2 is FQGNSA. In DNA form, the CDR3 reads TGTGCCAGCAGCTGGGGAGGTAGCAATCAGCCCCAGCATTTT. Residues: CASSWGGSNQPQHF.

The rearrangement joins TRBV9 to TRBJ1-1; 8 positions agree with TRBD1. Germline values: CDR1 SGDLS, CDR2 YYNGEE. V was pared by 2 bases and J by 5 bases, with 8 bases of the junction left unmatched. The CDR3 has 15 amino acids. The CDR3 bases are TGTGCCAGCAGCGTCGACAGGGGCGCGGGGACTGAAGCTTTCTTT. This codes for CASSVDRGAGTEAFF.

CDR3 bases: TGTGCCACCGCGACTGGACAGGGTAACACCGGGGAGCTGTTTTTT. It codes for CATATGQGNTGELFF. V is TRBV6-5 and J is TRBJ2-2; TRBD1 agrees at 8 bases. J lost 2 bases, V lost 10 bases, and 9 bases had no gene match. Germline CDR1 MNHEY, CDR2 SVGAGI. This CDR3 is built from 15 residues.

The V call is TRBV5-1, the J call TRBJ1-2, with a possible D match to TRBD1 (6 bases). The CDR3 runs to 14 residues. V lost 4 bases and J lost 1, with 11 bases in between. Germline V gene sequence: CDR1 SGHRS, CDR2 YFSETQ. CDR3 DNA: TGCGCCAGCAGCCCTGACAGGAATAACTATGGCTACACCTTC. This sequence encodes CASSPDRNNYGYTF. The full variable domain, completed using reference TRBV5-1 and TRBJ1-2, is KAGVTQTPRYLIKTRGQQVTLSCSPISGHRSVSWYQQTPGQGLQFLFEYFSETQRNKGNFPGRFSGRQFSNSRSEMNVSTLELGDSALYLCASSPDRNNYGYTFGSGTRLTVV.

The chain couples TRBV28 to TRBJ2-3; 9 positions match TRBD1. The CDR3 covers 18 residues. V shed 5 bases and J 3 bases; nucleotides not matched to a gene: 15. CDR1 is MDHEN and CDR2 is SYDVKM in the germline V gene. The CDR3 sequence is CASSPTFQGQGPTDTQYF. The CDR3, as DNA: TGTGCCAGCAGTCCTACCTTCCAAGGACAGGGGCCAACAGATACGCAGTATTTT.

This rearrangement joins TRBV10-1 to TRBJ1-2; D ambiguous. Deletions cut 11 bases from V and 3 bases from J, with 19 bases between. Per the germline V gene, CDR1 is WNHNN and CDR2 is SYGVQD (reference sequence). The CDR3 extends over 14 amino acids. The CDR3 reads CAPIDPLGDYGYTF. The CDR3 nucleotides read TGCGCCCCCATAGACCCTTTGGGAGACTATGGCTACACCTTC.

The chain recombines TRBV25-1 with TRBJ1-6; TRBD1 aligns across 9 bases. The CDR3 spans 14 residues. V dropped 4 bases and J dropped 8; count of bases not matched to a gene: 3. Germline CDR1 and CDR2: MGHDK and SYGVNS. The CDR3 bases are TGTGCCAGCAGTGGGGACAGGGATGATTCACCCCTCCACTTT. This codes for CASSGDRDDSPLHF.

This chain uses TRBV19 with TRBJ1-1; 7 bases map to TRBD1. CDR3 length equals 16 residues. Germline CDR1 LNHDA, CDR2 SQIVND (reference sequence). The trim removed 1 base at V and 2 bases at J, leaving 7 bases unmatched. CDR3 amino acids: CASSIALGQTNTEAFF. As DNA, the CDR3 is TGTGCCAGTAGTATAGCCCTGGGACAGACTAACACTGAAGCTTTCTTT.

V and J are TRBV6-5 and TRBJ2-3, with D tentatively TRBD1 (6 bases). Germline V gene sequence: CDR1 MNHEY, CDR2 SVGAGI. The CDR3 spans 15 residues. Trimming took 6 bases from V and 2 from J, leaving 15 bases between them. Here the CDR3 reads CASRTGQFLTDTQYF. The CDR3 DNA reads as TGTGCCAGCAGGACAGGACAATTTCTCACAGATACGCAGTATTTT.

The chain combines TRBV5-1 with TRBJ1-1, with 11 bases that match TRBD1. This CDR3 has 17 amino acids. The germline CDR1 and CDR2 sequences are SGHRS and YFSETQ. J lost 13 bases, V lost 0 bases, and 17 bases had no gene match. CDR3: CASSLAGTGGGLGFRFF. The DNA for the CDR3 is TGCGCCAGCAGCTTGGCCGGGACAGGGGGAGGTTTGGGTTTCCGTTTCTTT.

This clone was detected only a few times. The chain is built from TRBV5-6 and TRBJ2-7, with D possibly being TRBD2 (6 bases). Germline V gene data show CDR1 as SGHDT and CDR2 as YYEEEE. This CDR3 comprises 13 residues. V lost 2 bases and J 7 bases, leaving 13 bases between the germline ends. CDR3 nucleotide sequence: TGTGCCAGCAGCTTCCCTATGGCGGGGGAGCAGTACTTC. The encoded protein is CASSFPMAGEQYF.

This rearrangement joins TRBV27 to TRBJ1-1; a possible D gene is TRBD1 (5 bases). The length of the CDR3 is 16 residues. The germline V gene has CDR1 MNHEY and CDR2 SMNVEV (reference sequence). Trimming took 7 bases from V and 1 from J, leaving 19 bases between them. CDR3 residues: CASIQREGPSNTEAFF. CDR3 coding DNA: TGTGCCAGCATCCAAAGGGAGGGGCCTTCGAACACTGAAGCTTTCTTT.

The V gene is TRBV28, the J gene TRBJ1-1; D possibly corresponds to TRBD1 (5 bases). V was shortened by 4 bases and J by 0 bases, with 9 bases between the two germline ends. This CDR3 has 14 amino acids. Germline V gives CDR1 MDHEN, CDR2 SYDVKM. The CDR3 region is CASSSTQVNTEAFF. CDR3 in DNA: TGTGCCAGCAGTTCCACACAGGTGAACACTGAAGCTTTCTTT.

The J gene is TRBJ1-3, the V gene TRBV7-8; D possibly corresponds to TRBD1 (5 bases). CDR1 is SGHVS and CDR2 is FQNEAQ in the germline V gene. The V end lost 5 bases, the J end lost 0 bases, and 14 bases lay between the germline ends. This CDR3 comprises 16 residues. As DNA, the CDR3 is TGTGCCAGCAGCCTCACAGGTTCCTCCTCTGGAAACACCATATATTTT. Translation gives CASSLTGSSSGNTIYF. Based on the CDR3 plus reference TRBV7-8 and TRBJ1-3, the full variable domain is GAGVSQSPRYKVAKRGQDVALRCDPISGHVSLFWYQQALGQGPEFLTYFQNEAQLDKSGLPSDRFFAERPEGSVSTLKIQRTQQEDSAVYLCASSLTGSSSGNTIYFGEGSWLTVV.